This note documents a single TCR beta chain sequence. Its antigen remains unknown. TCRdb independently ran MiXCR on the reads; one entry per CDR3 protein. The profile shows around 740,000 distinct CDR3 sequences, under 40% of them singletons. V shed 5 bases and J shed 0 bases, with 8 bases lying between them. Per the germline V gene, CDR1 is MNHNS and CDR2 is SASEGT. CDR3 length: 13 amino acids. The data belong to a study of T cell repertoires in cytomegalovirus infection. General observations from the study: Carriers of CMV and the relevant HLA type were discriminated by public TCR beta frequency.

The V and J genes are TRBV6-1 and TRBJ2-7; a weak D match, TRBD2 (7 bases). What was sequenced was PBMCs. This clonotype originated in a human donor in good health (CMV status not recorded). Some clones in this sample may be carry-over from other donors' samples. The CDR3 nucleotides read TGTGCCAGCAGTCGGGGGGCCTCCTACGAGCAGTACTTC. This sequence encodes CASSRGASYEQYF.